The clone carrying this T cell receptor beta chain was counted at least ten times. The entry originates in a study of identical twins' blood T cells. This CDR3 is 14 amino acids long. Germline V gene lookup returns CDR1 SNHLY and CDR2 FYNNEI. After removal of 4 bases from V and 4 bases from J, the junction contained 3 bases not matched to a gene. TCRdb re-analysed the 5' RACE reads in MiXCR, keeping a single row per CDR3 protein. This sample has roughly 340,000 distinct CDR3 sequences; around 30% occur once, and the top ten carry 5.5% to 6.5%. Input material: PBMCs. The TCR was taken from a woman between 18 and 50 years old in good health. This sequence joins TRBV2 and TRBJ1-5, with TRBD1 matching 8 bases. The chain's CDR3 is CASSARQGNQPQHF. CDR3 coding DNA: TGTGCCAGCAGTGCAAGACAGGGGAATCAGCCCCAGCATTTT.